This T cell receptor (beta chain) was retrieved from a study of OX40 agonist ivuxolimab in advanced cancers. Overall study: Two patients with cutaneous melanoma and one with hepatocellular carcinoma, three in total, showed partial responses.

Germline CDR1 and CDR2: SGHTA and FQGTGA. CDR3 size: 14 residues. Study observations and caveats: Patients with a partial response at 0.1-3.0 mg/kg had among the lowest clonal expansion.

With regard to this clone: The antigen is undetermined. The junction and the germline gene differ at one end; a read error may be behind it. This sample includes further DNA sequences coding for the same CDR3.

Clones were read by immunoSEQ multiplex PCR, and TCRdb kept only the in-frame ones, dropping some. Here the sample spans 75,000 to 95,000 clones, 92% being singletons. The source was CD4+ or CD8+ T cells sorted from blood, collected in a trial of the OX40 agonist ivuxolimab. This sequence joins TRBV7-3 and TRBJ2-7; D is possibly TRBD1 (6 bases). The sequence came from an adult with an advanced solid tumor such as melanoma, head and neck, liver or kidney cancer. In nucleotides, the CDR3 is TGTGCCAGCAGCCCCGACAGGAATGCCTACGAGCAGTATTTC. It specifies CASSPDRNAYEQYF.